One sample yielded the 28 T cell receptor beta chains listed below, sequenced in a study of CD8 T cells in Susac syndrome. Reverse transcription of about 0.45 to 1 ug RNA was carried out with random hexamers. A single record per CDR3 protein comes from TCRdb applying MiXCR to the immunoSEQ multiplex PCR reads. This table holds about 120,000 distinct CDR3 sequences, about 90% found once. The sample comprised CD4+ T cells from PBMCs. The source of these receptors is a human donor in good health.

The rearrangement uses TRBV5-5 and TRBJ2-7; 9 positions match TRBD1. The junction had 3 bases not matched to a gene; V was cut back by 3 bases and J by 5 bases. CDR1 and CDR2 (germline): SGHKS, YYEKEE (reference sequence). There are 13 residues in the CDR3. The CDR3 is CASSWDRANEQYF. DNA of the CDR3: TGTGCCAGCAGCTGGGACAGGGCAAACGAGCAGTACTTC.

The chain recombines TRBV2 with TRBJ1-2, with D possibly being TRBD1 (5 bases). Deletions cut 2 bases from V and 4 bases from J, with 11 bases between. The CDR3 has 14 residues. Germline V CDR1 and CDR2: SNHLY, FYNNEI. CDR3 sequence (DNA): TGTGCCAGCAGTGAATTTTGGGGGACCTATGGCTACACCTTC. It encodes CASSEFWGTYGYTF.

Here the CDR3 DNA reads TGTGCCAGCAGTTCGGAGGGTCAGGGGAACACCGGGGAGCTGTTTTTT. It codes for CASSSEGQGNTGELFF. The rearrangement links TRBV7-7 to TRBJ2-2; D is perhaps TRBD2 (6 bases). V was clipped by 6 bases and J by 1 base, with 15 bases between them. The CDR3 spans 16 residues. Germline V gene sequence: CDR1 SSHAT, CDR2 FNYEAQ (reference sequence).

The V and J genes are TRBV4-1 and TRBJ2-5, with D unresolved. Germline loops: CDR1 MGHRA, CDR2 YSYEKL. V dropped 3 bases and J dropped 3 bases, with 11 bases sitting between them. There are 14 residues in the CDR3. For the CDR3, the DNA is TGCGCCAGCAGCCAGGCCCCTAACGAAGAGACCCAGTACTTC. It yields the protein CASSQAPNEETQYF.

This clonotype has just a few counts. DNA for the CDR3: TGCAGCGTTGAAGAGGCTAGCGGGAGGTTTAGCGAGCAGTACTTC. This translates into CSVEEASGRFSEQYF. The V gene is TRBV29-1, the J gene TRBJ2-7, with 11 bases identical to TRBD2. The CDR3 spans 15 residues. V trimming: 0 bases; J trimming: 6 bases; junction bases outside the gene matches: 7. Germline V gene lookup returns CDR1 SQVTM and CDR2 ANQGSEA.

V is TRBV3-1 and J is TRBJ2-5; D perhaps matches TRBD2 (5 bases). Germline V CDR1 and CDR2: LGHDT, YNNKEL (reference sequence). V was pared by 1 base and J by 4 bases, with 13 bases between. There are 15 residues in the CDR3. The CDR3 DNA sequence: TGTGCCAGCAGCCAAGGTCGAGCGGAAGGAGAGACCCAGTACTTC. Translating it yields CASSQGRAEGETQYF.

This chain joins TRBV5-1 and TRBJ1-2, with 7 bases fitting TRBD1. Germline V gene lookup returns CDR1 SGHRS and CDR2 YFSETQ. Germline trimming cut 4 bases from V and 3 bases from J; bases unmatched to any gene: 12. This CDR3 spans 16 amino acids. The DNA of the CDR3 is TGCGCCAGCAGCCCGGCACCACAGGGGAAGGACTATGGCTACACCTTC. The encoded protein is CASSPAPQGKDYGYTF.

V gene TRBV7-3 combines with J gene TRBJ1-1, with a possible D match to TRBD1 (6 bases). V was pared by 5 bases and J by 2 bases, with 18 bases between. The CDR3 extends over 16 amino acids. The germline V gene has CDR1 SGHTA and CDR2 FQGTGA. Written as DNA, the CDR3 is TGTGCCAGCAGCCCCCCGACGACAGGATCTAACACTGAAGCTTTCTTT. Amino acids: CASSPPTTGSNTEAFF.

The chain employs TRBV30 and TRBJ2-7, with 9 bases matching TRBD1. The CDR3 is 15 residues long. The V gene end was trimmed by 5 bases and the J gene end by 3 bases; junction bases not matched to a gene: 11. CDR1 GTSNPN and CDR2 SVGIG come from the germline V gene (reference sequence). This CDR3 is CAWGRPGQGFYEQYF. CDR3 bases: TGTGCCTGGGGGAGACCGGGACAGGGATTCTACGAGCAGTACTTC.

The V gene is TRBV4-3, the J gene TRBJ2-7, with TRBD1 matching 9 bases. CDR3 size: 13 residues. With V trimmed by 4 bases and J by 2 bases, 0 bases remained unmatched. CDR1 is LGHNA, CDR2 YSLEER, per germline. The DNA for the CDR3 is TGCGCCAGCAGCCGGGACAGGGCCTACGAGCAGTACTTC. It translates to CASSRDRAYEQYF.

The gene calls are TRBV4-2 and TRBJ2-5, with TRBD2 matching 7 bases. The CDR3 has 15 amino acids. From germline, CDR1 is LGHNA and CDR2 YNFKEQ. V lost 4 bases and J lost 4; bases outside the gene matches: 9. In DNA form, the CDR3 reads TGTGCCAGCAGCCGAATCGCGGGGGTCGGAGAGACCCAGTACTTC. It encodes CASSRIAGVGETQYF.

The genes are TRBV6-2 or TRBV6-3 and TRBJ2-3; 8 bases fit TRBD1. V lost 7 bases, J lost 1 base, and 4 bases stayed unmatched. Per the germline V gene, CDR1 is MNHEY and CDR2 is SVGEGT. This CDR3 is built from 14 residues. The DNA for the CDR3 is TGTGCCAGCACCTCGGACAGGGGCACAGATACGCAGTATTTT. It encodes CASTSDRGTDTQYF.

This clonotype occurred once. The chain recombines TRBV3-1 with TRBJ2-2; D gene uncertain. The CDR3 consists of 14 residues. Per germline, CDR1 LGHDT and CDR2 YNNKEL (reference sequence). V was cut by 3 bases and J by 2 bases, with 7 bases left in between. The CDR3 nucleotides read TGTGCCAGCAGCCACCGGTCTAACACCGGGGAGCTGTTTTTT. It yields the protein CASSHRSNTGELFF.

CDR3 coding DNA: TGTGCCAGCAGCTTCGATTCCGTTGGTACAGATACGCAGTATTTT. It yields the protein CASSFDSVGTDTQYF. This chain joins TRBV7-3 and TRBJ2-3; D is unresolved. This CDR3 region has 15 residues. Germline V lookup: CDR1 SGHTA, CDR2 FQGTGA. V was clipped by 3 bases and J by 3 bases, with 13 bases between them.

The chain recombines TRBV20-1 with TRBJ2-3; D call uncertain. Per germline, CDR1 DFQATT and CDR2 SNEGSKA (reference sequence). The germline V and J ends were trimmed by 6 bases and 4 bases, with 14 bases remaining between them. The CDR3 has 13 residues. In DNA, the CDR3 is TGCAGTGCCTTCAAGGAGCTCGCAGATACGCAGTATTTT. Translated, it gives CSAFKELADTQYF.

The V and J genes are TRBV7-8 and TRBJ1-6; tentatively, D is TRBD1 (5 bases). Germline CDR1 is SGHVS and CDR2 is FQNEAQ. There are 17 residues in the CDR3. Trimming removed 4 bases at V and 5 bases at J, with 18 bases between. For the CDR3, the DNA is TGTGCCAGCAGCTCTCGATGGGGGGACGCCAATAATTCACCCCTCCACTTT. Translating gives CASSSRWGDANNSPLHF.

The rearrangement uses TRBV27 and TRBJ2-1; 9 nucleotides match TRBD2. V lost 3 bases to trimming and J lost 7 bases; unmatched junction nucleotides: 7. Germline loops: CDR1 MNHEY, CDR2 SMNVEV (reference sequence). The length of the CDR3 is 15 residues. CDR3 sequence (DNA): TGTGCCAGCAGTTTTAGCGGGAGAAACTATAATGAGCAGTTCTTC. It encodes CASSFSGRNYNEQFF.

V is TRBV5-1 and J is TRBJ2-2, with D possibly being TRBD1 (5 bases). V lost 4 bases, J lost 7 bases, and 17 bases lay in between. Germline V CDR1 and CDR2: SGHRS, YFSETQ. The CDR3 has 15 amino acids. The CDR3 nucleotides read TGCGCCAGCAGCCAACGGTCAGGGTCGGGCGGGGAGCTGTTTTTT. Translation gives CASSQRSGSGGELFF.

In this sample, this clonotype turned up once. The CDR3 reads CASSSRQLETQYF. CDR3 bases: TGTGCCAGCAGCTCACGACAGTTAGAGACCCAGTACTTC. The chain couples TRBV7-9 to TRBJ2-5; a possible D gene is TRBD1 (5 bases). The CDR3 loop spans 13 amino acids. V lost 4 bases to trimming and J lost 4 bases, with 10 bases between them. Germline V gives CDR1 SEHNR, CDR2 FQNEAQ (reference sequence).

This chain joins TRBV14 and TRBJ1-1; no firm D call. Trimming stripped 3 bases from V and 1 base from J, with 6 bases between. CDR3 length: 13 residues. In germline, CDR1 is SGHDN, CDR2 FVKESK. The CDR3: CASSQSANTEAFF. The CDR3 DNA reads as TGTGCCAGCAGCCAGTCGGCGAACACTGAAGCTTTCTTT.

The chain links TRBV25-1 to TRBJ2-3; D gene unclear. The ends were cut back, 3 bases at V and 4 bases at J, with 14 bases in the middle. From germline, CDR1 is MGHDK and CDR2 SYGVNS. The CDR3 has 15 residues. CDR3 DNA sequence: TGTGCCAGCAGTGATCCGGGCCTTATGGCAGATACGCAGTATTTT. It yields the protein CASSDPGLMADTQYF. Drawing the rest from reference TRBV25-1 and TRBJ2-3, the complete variable domain is EADIYQTPRYLVIGTGKKITLECSQTMGHDKMYWYQQDPGMELHLIHYSYGVNSTEKGDLSSESTVSRIRTEHFPLTLESARPSHTSQYLCASSDPGLMADTQYFGPGTRLTVL.

The chain recombines TRBV20-1 with TRBJ2-7, with TRBD2 identical over 8 bases. CDR1 is DFQATT and CDR2 is SNEGSKA in the germline V gene (reference sequence). CDR3 length equals 14 residues. V was clipped by 5 bases and J by 3 bases; unmatched bases: 9. CDR3 residues: CSAPSQAGDYEQYF. CDR3 coding DNA: TGCAGTGCTCCGTCCCAAGCGGGAGACTACGAGCAGTACTTC.

The rearrangement links TRBV6-1 to TRBJ2-1, with 9 bases lining up with TRBD2. Germline V gives CDR1 MNHNS, CDR2 SASEGT. CDR3 length: 17 amino acids. V was pared by 0 bases and J by 2 bases, with 5 bases of the junction left unmatched. CDR3: CASSEAQGLAPYNEQFF. In DNA form, the CDR3 reads TGTGCCAGCAGTGAAGCACAAGGACTAGCGCCCTACAATGAGCAGTTCTTC.

V usage is TRBV4-3 and J usage is TRBJ2-1; 8 bases line up with TRBD2. Germline assignment: CDR1 LGHNA and CDR2 YSLEER. After removal of 1 base from V and 10 bases from J, the junction contained 9 bases not matched to a gene. The CDR3 runs 15 residues. The CDR3 sequence is CASSQGVGREFEQFF. DNA for the CDR3: TGCGCCAGCAGCCAAGGGGTCGGGAGGGAGTTCGAGCAGTTCTTC.

This rearrangement joins TRBV7-9 to TRBJ2-1; 9 bases match TRBD2. In germline, CDR1 is SEHNR, CDR2 FQNEAQ (reference sequence). CDR3 length: 15 residues. V dropped 5 bases and J dropped 4; count of bases not matched to a gene: 6. Written as DNA, the CDR3 is TGTGCCAGCAGCCAATCTAGCGGGACTTACAATGAGCAGTTCTTC. This codes for CASSQSSGTYNEQFF.

This rearrangement joins TRBV27 to TRBJ1-2; 10 bases agree with TRBD1. The CDR3 consists of 13 residues. The junction had 4 bases not matched to a gene; V was cut back by 8 bases and J by 4 bases. Looked up from germline, CDR1 is MNHEY and CDR2 is SMNVEV (reference sequence). The CDR3 spells CASQDRGAYGYTF. The CDR3 DNA is TGTGCCAGCCAGGACAGGGGGGCCTATGGCTACACCTTC.

Here the CDR3 DNA reads TGTGCCACCAGTGATTTGGACAGGGCTAAAGACCAAGAGACCCAGTACTTC. Translated, it gives CATSDLDRAKDQETQYF. The chain carries TRBV24-1 and TRBJ2-5; the match to TRBD1 covers 7 bases. Germline trimming cut 0 bases from V and 0 bases from J; bases unmatched to any gene: 6. The CDR3 is 17 amino acids. The germline gives CDR1 KGHDR, CDR2 SFDVKD.

This rearrangement joins TRBV7-9 to TRBJ2-5, with D possibly being TRBD2 (6 bases). In germline, CDR1 is SEHNR, CDR2 FQNEAQ (reference sequence). The CDR3 loop spans 15 amino acids. Trimming shortened V by 4 bases and J by 5 bases, and 17 bases separated the two germline ends. The CDR3 DNA follows: TGTGCCAGCAGCTCATATCTGGGGGGAGAGGAGACCCAGTACTTC. It is translated as CASSSYLGGEETQYF. Using reference TRBV7-9 and TRBJ2-5 for the parts outside the CDR3, the full variable domain is DTGVSQNPRHKITKRGQNVTFRCDPISEHNRLYWYRQTLGQGPEFLTYFQNEAQLEKSRLLSDRFSAERPKGSFSTLEIQRTEQGDSAMYLCASSSYLGGEETQYFGPGTRLLVL.